What follows are 13 T cell receptor beta chains derived from one specimen sequenced in a study of blood T cells in healthy people across ages. A second PCR of roughly 6 to 12 cycles used a sample-barcoded 5' primer and a J-beta primer mix. Using its own MiXCR run on the 5' RACE reads, TCRdb lists one record per CDR3 protein. The sample carries more than 500,000 distinct CDR3 sequences, over 25% recorded once. These same data were also listed under a study on T cells of mothers and their children.

The sequenced sample was blood. The source is a boy under 10 years old in good health.

This clonotype was seen ten or more times. J is TRBJ1-2 and V is TRBV29-1; 7 bases align to TRBD1. J was trimmed by 0 bases and V by 4 bases; bases with no gene match: 2. Germline-derived CDR1 and CDR2 are SQVTM and ANQGSEA. This CDR3 comprises 13 residues. The CDR3: CSVAGQANYGYTF. For the CDR3, the DNA is TGCAGCGTTGCCGGACAGGCTAACTATGGCTACACCTTC.

Regarding this clonotype: No conserved phenylalanine or tryptophan is present at the end of the CDR3, so a read error is the likely explanation. V is TRBV30 and J is TRBJ1-1; perhaps TRBD1 as D (5 bases). The CDR3 spans 14 residues. V lost 3 bases, J lost 2 bases, and 13 bases lay in between. Germline loops: CDR1 GTSNPN, CDR2 SVGIG (reference sequence). CDR3 sequence reads: CAWSPGQINTEAFL. The CDR3 nucleotides read TGTGCCTGGAGCCCGGGGCAGATAAACACTGAAGCTTTCTTA.

This clonotype has a handful of counts. The chain employs TRBV10-3 and TRBJ2-7, with 10 bases identical to TRBD2. This CDR3 is built from 17 residues. The V segment lost 2 bases and the J segment 5 bases; nucleotides outside the gene matches: 12. From germline, CDR1 is ENHRY and CDR2 SYGVKD. The CDR3 spells CAISEGLAEAIGDEQYF. CDR3 sequence (DNA): TGTGCCATCAGTGAGGGACTAGCGGAAGCTATCGGGGACGAGCAGTACTTC.

The chain has TRBV29-1 and TRBJ1-1, with 9 bases that match TRBD1. The CDR3 runs to 15 residues. V shed 5 bases and J 2 bases; nucleotides not matched to a gene: 9. The V gene's germline CDR1 is SQVTM and CDR2 ANQGSEA. The CDR3 bases are TGCAGCGTTCTCCCCCGGGACAGGGAAAACACTGAAGCTTTCTTT. Encoded protein: CSVLPRDRENTEAFF.

The sample holds a few counts of this clonotype. The V gene is TRBV6-1, the J gene TRBJ2-7, with TRBD1 as a possible D gene (6 bases). The CDR3 length is 13 residues. Trimming shortened V by 6 bases and J by 2 bases, and 11 bases separated the two germline ends. Germline V gives CDR1 MNHNS, CDR2 SASEGT. The CDR3 loop reads CASRVDRPYEQYF. DNA of the CDR3: TGTGCCAGCAGGGTTGACAGGCCCTACGAGCAGTACTTC.

This clonotype was counted between two and nine times. This chain joins TRBV12-3 or TRBV12-4 and TRBJ2-3; D may be TRBD2 (7 bases). V dropped 5 bases and J dropped 3 bases, with 15 bases sitting between them. The CDR3 is 15 amino acids. CDR3 amino acids: CASSLGGQGTDTQYF. CDR3 sequence (DNA): TGTGCCAGCAGTCTGGGAGGGCAGGGGACAGATACGCAGTATTTT.

The gene calls are TRBV6-5 and TRBJ2-5; 9 bases fit TRBD2. Germline-derived CDR1 and CDR2 are MNHEY and SVGAGI. The CDR3 extends over 15 amino acids. J gave up 3 bases and V 6 bases, and 8 bases lay outside the gene matches. The CDR3 coding sequence is TGTGCCAGCAGGGATAGCGGGAGTGGCGAAGAGACCCAGTACTTC. It is translated as CASRDSGSGEETQYF.

The table lists this clonotype with many counts. The chain uses TRBV3-1 and TRBJ2-7; unclear D gene. Trimming pared 1 base from V and 7 bases from J, leaving 11 bases between. The germline gives CDR1 LGHDT, CDR2 YNNKEL (reference sequence). This CDR3 is 13 amino acids long. The CDR3 protein is CASSQGLAGEQYF. The CDR3 DNA reads TGTGCCAGCAGCCAAGGATTAGCCGGGGAGCAGTACTTC.

The chain combines TRBV6-2 or TRBV6-3 with TRBJ2-2; 10 bases are shared with TRBD2. This CDR3 is 17 amino acids long. Germline values: CDR1 MNHEY, CDR2 SVGEGT. V gave up 0 bases and J gave up 5 bases; unmatched junction bases: 6. Here the CDR3 DNA reads TGTGCCAGCAGTTACTCAGCGGGGGGGCCGTCTACCGGGGAGCTGTTTTTT. Its protein product is CASSYSAGGPSTGELFF.

The table lists this clonotype with a few counts. The chain is built from TRBV20-1 and TRBJ2-1; D remains ambiguous. The CDR3 runs to 15 residues. CDR1 and CDR2 from the germline V gene are DFQATT and SNEGSKA (reference sequence). Trimming took 3 bases from V and 5 from J, leaving 17 bases between them. CDR3 in amino acids: CSARMDAFIDNEQFF. CDR3 sequence (DNA): TGCAGTGCTAGGATGGACGCGTTTATAGACAATGAGCAGTTCTTC.

This rearrangement joins TRBV6-1 to TRBJ2-3; TRBD2 matches 10 bases. The CDR3 runs to 16 residues. Germline values: CDR1 MNHNS, CDR2 SASEGT. The ends lost 2 bases at V and 2 bases at J; junction bases unmatched: 4. The CDR3 bases are TGTGCCAGCAGTGAAACTAGCGGGGAGGTCACAGATACGCAGTATTTT. Protein product: CASSETSGEVTDTQYF.

This chain uses TRBV5-1 with TRBJ2-7, with TRBD1 as a possible D gene (5 bases). This CDR3 has 13 residues. CDR1 is SGHRS, CDR2 YFSETQ, per germline. The germline V and J ends were trimmed by 2 bases and 5 bases, with 11 bases remaining between them. CDR3 coding DNA: TGCGCCAGCAGCTTTTCCAGGGTGGACGAGCAGTACTTC. As protein: CASSFSRVDEQYF. Full variable domain (remainder filled in from reference TRBV5-1 and TRBJ2-7): KAGVTQTPRYLIKTRGQQVTLSCSPISGHRSVSWYQQTPGQGLQFLFEYFSETQRNKGNFPGRFSGRQFSNSRSEMNVSTLELGDSALYLCASSFSRVDEQYFGPGTRLTVT.

The chain employs TRBV10-2 and TRBJ2-7; no firm D call. CDR3 length equals 14 residues. The ends were cut back, 7 bases at V and 3 bases at J, with 16 bases in the middle. CDR1 is WSHSY, CDR2 SAAADI, per germline. The CDR3 bases are TGCGCCAGCAAATTATACGGAGACGGCTACGAGCAGTACTTC. Residues: CASKLYGDGYEQYF.